This TCR beta chain was recorded in a study of beta chain features in type 1 diabetes. Study-level information: No age, gender or cell yield differences were seen between patients and healthy donors.

A remark on this clone: What it binds is unknown.

Blood was collected once per donor into heparin, averaging approximately 110 mL. General study results and limits: A moderate, significant TCRB CDR3 shortening appeared in type 1 diabetes across four CD4+ subsets.

Expressed TCRB transcripts got sequenced, as all isolated RNA was reverse transcribed. Clones were read by immunoSEQ multiplex PCR, and TCRdb kept only the in-frame ones, dropping some. The sample has about 150,000 clones, about 9.3% seen once. V was clipped by 1 base and J by 6 bases, with 15 bases between them. Germline V gene lookup returns CDR1 LNHNV and CDR2 YYDKDF (reference sequence). This CDR3 has 15 residues. This TCR derives from a man aged 30 to 39 with type 1 diabetes. The material sequenced was central memory CD4+ T cells from blood. The chain is built from TRBV15 and TRBJ2-5; D is unresolved. The CDR3 reads CATSRVRSVPKTQYF. CDR3 in DNA: TGTGCCACCAGCAGAGTACGGAGTGTCCCTAAGACCCAGTACTTC.